The source of this T cell receptor beta chain is a study of T-cell memory formation after mild COVID-19. V lost 5 bases to trimming and J lost 9 bases; unmatched junction nucleotides: 10. The germline gives CDR1 DFQATT, CDR2 SNEGSKA (reference sequence). The CDR3 runs to 15 residues. TCRdb itself ran the 5' RACE reads through MiXCR, one entry per CDR3 protein. The sample carries about 350,000 distinct CDR3 sequences, around 13% recorded once. A word on this clonotype: Its matching antigen is unknown.

Findings and caveats of the study: Second-wave clones that peaked on day 37 lacked confirmed SARS-CoV-2 specificity.

Sequenced: PBMCs or a T cell subset sorted from them (not recorded which). The sequence was obtained from a man aged 18 to 29 who had mild COVID-19 (a few samples of this study predate the infection). Cell type and time point are not known. The chain carries TRBV20-1 and TRBJ2-3; 14 nucleotides line up with TRBD2. For the CDR3, the DNA is TGCAGTGCTTCGGGACTAGCGGGGGCCTCCTTAACGCAGTATTTT. Translating gives CSASGLAGASLTQYF.